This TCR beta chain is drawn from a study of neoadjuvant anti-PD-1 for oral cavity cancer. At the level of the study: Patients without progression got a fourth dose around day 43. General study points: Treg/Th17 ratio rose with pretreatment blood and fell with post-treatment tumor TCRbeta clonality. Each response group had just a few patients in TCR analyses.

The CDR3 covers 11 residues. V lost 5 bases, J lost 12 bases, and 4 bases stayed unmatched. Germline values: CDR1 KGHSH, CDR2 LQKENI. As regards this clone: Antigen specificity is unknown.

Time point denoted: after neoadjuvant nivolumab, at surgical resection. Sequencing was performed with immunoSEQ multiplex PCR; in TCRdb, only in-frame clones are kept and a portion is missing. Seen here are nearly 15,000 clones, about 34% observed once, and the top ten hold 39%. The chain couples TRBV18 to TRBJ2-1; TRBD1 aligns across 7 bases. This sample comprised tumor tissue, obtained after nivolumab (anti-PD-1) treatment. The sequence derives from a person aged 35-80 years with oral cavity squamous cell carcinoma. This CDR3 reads CASSASGGQFF. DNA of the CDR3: TGTGCCAGCTCAGCCTCAGGGGGGCAGTTCTTC.